The 5 T cell receptor beta chains presented below share a single source sample, sequenced in a study of T-cell reconstitution after alpha-beta-depleted transplantation in children. A library of TCRbeta sequences, prepared with unique molecular identifiers, was generated. TCRdb itself ran the PCR reads through MiXCR, one entry per CDR3 protein. Of about 400,000 distinct CDR3 sequences in the sample, over 20% were seen once. Sequences were derived from PBMCs from the stem cell graft donor, sampled from the stem cell graft. These TCRs come from a human donor who donated a stem cell graft to a child with acute myeloid leukemia.

There are a few counts of this clonotype. The genes are TRBV4-2 and TRBJ2-1, with 10 bases matching TRBD2. The germline CDR1 and CDR2 sequences are LGHNA and YNFKEQ. CDR3 size: 15 residues. V was clipped by 2 bases and J by 9 bases; unmatched bases: 7. CDR3 in DNA: TGTGCCAGCAGCCAAAATCTAGCGGGAGTGTTTGAGCAGTTCTTC. It yields the protein CASSQNLAGVFEQFF.

This clonotype has a handful of counts. The CDR3: CASSVAPSGREETQYF. CDR3 DNA: TGTGCCAGCAGCGTAGCACCTAGCGGGAGGGAAGAGACCCAGTACTTC. The chain links TRBV9 to TRBJ2-5, with 12 bases lining up with TRBD2. The junction had 3 bases not matched to a gene; V was cut back by 0 bases and J by 3 bases. The CDR3 length is 16 residues. Germline V gene sequence: CDR1 SGDLS, CDR2 YYNGEE.

The rearrangement joins TRBV20-1 to TRBJ1-1, with D tentatively TRBD1 (6 bases). CDR3 length: 14 amino acids. Per germline, CDR1 DFQATT and CDR2 SNEGSKA (reference sequence). The V end was cut by 6 bases, the J end by 6 bases, with 20 bases between. CDR3 DNA: TGCAGTGCAGACAAAGGGGGGAGTATCGCTGAAGCTTTCTTT. Protein sequence: CSADKGGSIAEAFF.

This clonotype showed up just a few times. The chain carries TRBV27 and TRBJ2-7; the match to TRBD2 covers 7 bases. J was trimmed by 1 base and V by 4 bases; bases with no gene match: 4. Germline lookup yields CDR1 MNHEY and CDR2 SMNVEV (reference sequence). The CDR3 sequence is 14 residues long. Here the CDR3 DNA reads TGTGCCAGCAGTTCTCGACTAGCTTCCTACGAGCAGTACTTC. It yields the protein CASSSRLASYEQYF.

The genes are TRBV6-5 and TRBJ2-2; 12 positions agree with TRBD2. The length of the CDR3 is 17 residues. V was pared by 2 bases and J by 6 bases, with 7 bases of the junction left unmatched. Germline values: CDR1 MNHEY, CDR2 SVGAGI. The CDR3: CASSYDGLAGNSGELFF. The CDR3 region has the DNA TGTGCCAGCAGTTACGATGGACTAGCGGGAAACTCCGGGGAGCTGTTTTTT.